A selection of T cell receptor beta chains follows, all from one sample in a study of blood T cell repertoires in COVID-19. Generated by immunoSEQ multiplex PCR, the TCRdb table keeps only in-frame clones and is missing some. The sample carries 130,000 to 150,000 clones, 80% recorded once. The material sequenced was peripheral blood. The origin of the receptors is a man aged 55 to 70 with active or convalescent COVID-19. Both conserved end residues are part of each CDR3. The D gene is left open where the match is weak. The size of a clone is reported for some rows only, either as once, few or many, or as a class for expanded clones.

clone size: -
D gene: TRBD2
J gene: TRBJ2-3
V gene: TRBV14
CDR3 DNA: TGTGCCAGCAGCCTTCCGGGAGGCCCAGATACGCAGTATTTT
CDR3 protein: CASSLPGGPDTQYF

clone size: -
D gene: -
J gene: TRBJ1-2
V gene: TRBV28
CDR3 DNA: TGTGCCAGCAGCTTGGACATTAGAGGAAGCTACACCTTC
CDR3 protein: CASSLDIRGSYTF

clone size: -
D gene: -
J gene: TRBJ2-2
V gene: TRBV2
CDR3 DNA: TGTGCCAGCAGAATCGGTAGAGGCGGGGAGCTGTTTTTT
CDR3 protein: CASRIGRGGELFF

clone size: -
D gene: TRBD2
J gene: TRBJ2-3
V gene: TRBV29-1
CDR3 DNA: TGCAGCGTTGAAGGGCCTAGCGGGAGAAGCACAGATACGCAGTATTTT
CDR3 protein: CSVEGPSGRSTDTQYF

clone size: many
D gene: TRBD2
J gene: TRBJ2-3
V gene: TRBV14
CDR3 DNA: TGTGCCAGCAGCCAACGGGGGGGACTAGCGGGAGTCCGCACAGATACGCAGTATTTT
CDR3 protein: CASSQRGGLAGVRTDTQYF

clone size: -
D gene: TRBD1
J gene: TRBJ1-4
V gene: TRBV9
CDR3 DNA: TGTGCCAGCAGCTCGGGACAGGGGTTTAATGAAAAACTGTTTTTT
CDR3 protein: CASSSGQGFNEKLFF

clone size: -
D gene: -
J gene: TRBJ1-2
V gene: TRBV19
CDR3 DNA: TGTGCCAGTAAGCGGGCCCGAGGCTATGGCTACACCTTC
CDR3 protein: CASKRARGYGYTF

clone size: -
D gene: -
J gene: TRBJ1-1
V gene: TRBV6-5
CDR3 DNA: TGTGCCAGCAGTCCAAACAGGGAGAACACTGAAGCTTTCTTT
CDR3 protein: CASSPNRENTEAFF

clone size: -
D gene: TRBD2
J gene: TRBJ2-7
V gene: TRBV19
CDR3 DNA: TGTGCCGCGGGGGCCTACGAGCAGTACTTC
CDR3 protein: CAAGAYEQYF

clone size: -
D gene: TRBD2
J gene: TRBJ2-5
V gene: TRBV7-2
CDR3 DNA: TGTGCCAGTGCTAGCGGCCAAGGTGGGACCCAGTACTTC
CDR3 protein: CASASGQGGTQYF

clone size: once
D gene: -
J gene: TRBJ1-4
V gene: TRBV3-1/TRBV3-2
CDR3 DNA: TGTGCCAGCAGTCAATCCGGGACAACGGGTGAAAAACTGTTTTTT
CDR3 protein: CASSQSGTTGEKLFF

clone size: many
D gene: TRBD1
J gene: TRBJ2-1
V gene: TRBV13
CDR3 DNA: TGTGCCAGCAGCGTTCCCCAGGGGGATGAGCAGTTCTTC
CDR3 protein: CASSVPQGDEQFF

clone size: -
D gene: TRBD2
J gene: TRBJ2-3
V gene: TRBV2
CDR3 DNA: TGTGCCAGCATTTCGGGACTAGCGGGAGAGGCAGATACGCAGTATTTT
CDR3 protein: CASISGLAGEADTQYF

clone size: -
D gene: -
J gene: TRBJ2-5
V gene: TRBV19
CDR3 DNA: TGTGCCAGTAGTATTCTGGGGCTAGAAGAGACCCAGTACTTC
CDR3 protein: CASSILGLEETQYF

clone size: -
D gene: TRBD2
J gene: TRBJ2-3
V gene: TRBV5-1
CDR3 DNA: TGCGCCAGCAGCTTGGCCGGGACTAGAGGAGATACGCAGTATTTT
CDR3 protein: CASSLAGTRGDTQYF

clone size: few
D gene: TRBD1
J gene: TRBJ2-7
V gene: TRBV5-1
CDR3 DNA: TGCGCCAGCAGCTGGGCAGGGGGATTTGACGAGCAGTACTTC
CDR3 protein: CASSWAGGFDEQYF

clone size: -
D gene: -
J gene: TRBJ2-5
V gene: TRBV19
CDR3 DNA: TGTGCCAGTAGTATGGGGTTGAGAGGGCAAGAGACCCAGTACTTC
CDR3 protein: CASSMGLRGQETQYF

clone size: once
D gene: -
J gene: TRBJ2-7
V gene: TRBV6-2/TRBV6-3
CDR3 DNA: TGTGCCAGCAGTTGGACAGCCGATTCCTACGAGCAGTACTTC
CDR3 protein: CASSWTADSYEQYF

clone size: few
D gene: TRBD1
J gene: TRBJ1-5
V gene: TRBV9
CDR3 DNA: TGTGACTGGGACAGGGAGGGAAGGGGCAATCAGCCCCAGCATTTT
CDR3 protein: CDWDREGRGNQPQHF

clone size: few
D gene: -
J gene: TRBJ1-2
V gene: TRBV28
CDR3 DNA: TGTGCCAGCAGTGTAAGGACAGTAGCTAACTATGGCTACACCTTC
CDR3 protein: CASSVRTVANYGYTF

clone size: -
D gene: TRBD1
J gene: TRBJ1-4
V gene: TRBV28
CDR3 DNA: TGTGCCAGCGGGAAGACAGGGGCGGGTAATGAAAAACTGTTTTTT
CDR3 protein: CASGKTGAGNEKLFF

clone size: -
D gene: -
J gene: TRBJ2-2
V gene: TRBV5-1
CDR3 DNA: TGCGCCAGCAGCTTGGGAGGGCGGACGAACGGGGAGCTGTTTTTT
CDR3 protein: CASSLGGRTNGELFF

clone size: -
D gene: TRBD2
J gene: TRBJ2-1
V gene: TRBV4-2
CDR3 DNA: TGTGCCAGCAGCCAATGGGGACTAGCGGGCTCAAATGAGCAGTTCTTC
CDR3 protein: CASSQWGLAGSNEQFF

clone size: -
D gene: -
J gene: TRBJ1-1
V gene: TRBV7-3
CDR3 DNA: TGTGCCAGCAGGCTGACAGTGAACACTGAAGCTTTCTTT
CDR3 protein: CASRLTVNTEAFF

clone size: -
D gene: TRBD2
J gene: TRBJ2-7
V gene: TRBV27
CDR3 DNA: TGTGCCAGCAGTTTACCACCGGGCGGGGGACTGATCCACGAGCAGTACTTC
CDR3 protein: CASSLPPGGGLIHEQYF

clone size: once
D gene: TRBD2
J gene: TRBJ2-5
V gene: TRBV5-8
CDR3 DNA: TGTGCCAGCAGCCGGGGGACTAGCGGGAGAGAGACCCAGTACTTC
CDR3 protein: CASSRGTSGRETQYF

clone size: -
D gene: -
J gene: TRBJ2-7
V gene: TRBV9
CDR3 DNA: TGTGCCAGCAGCGCCCAACAGGGTTACGAGCAGTACTTC
CDR3 protein: CASSAQQGYEQYF

clone size: -
D gene: TRBD2
J gene: TRBJ2-1
V gene: TRBV7-3
CDR3 DNA: TGTGCCAGCAGCCTGCGGGGGGATGGCAATGAGCAGTTCTTC
CDR3 protein: CASSLRGDGNEQFF

clone size: -
D gene: -
J gene: TRBJ1-2
V gene: TRBV19
CDR3 DNA: TGTGCCAGTAGTCCTCGGAGGGCGGGGGGCTACACCTTC
CDR3 protein: CASSPRRAGGYTF

clone size: -
D gene: -
J gene: TRBJ1-5
V gene: TRBV3-1/TRBV3-2
CDR3 DNA: TGTGCCAGCAGCCACTCAGACAGACCGGGTCAGCCCCAGCATTTT
CDR3 protein: CASSHSDRPGQPQHF

clone size: -
D gene: -
J gene: TRBJ1-3
V gene: TRBV30
CDR3 DNA: TGTGCCTGGAGTCGAACGGGTGGTGGAAACACCATATATTTT
CDR3 protein: CAWSRTGGGNTIYF